A selection of T cell receptor beta chains follows, all from one sample in a study of blood T cell repertoires in COVID-19. Profiled with immunoSEQ multiplex PCR; TCRdb holds only in-frame clones, not every one. This sample has 270,000 or so clones, with roughly 86% found just once. The sequencing input was peripheral blood. The origin of the receptors is a man aged 35-49 years with active or convalescent COVID-19. Each CDR3 is given with its conserved first and last residue. The D gene is left open where the match is weak. The listing skips clone size in some rows; elsewhere it reads once, few, many or a size class.

clone size,D gene,V gene,J gene,CDR3 DNA,CDR3 protein
NA,NA,TRBV5-6,TRBJ1-1,TGTGCCAGCAGCTGGAGCGTCTCGGGGTCTGAAGCTTTCTTT,CASSWSVSGSEAFF
NA,NA,TRBV2,TRBJ2-7,TGTGCCAGCAGTGATACGAGCGGACGGTCCTACGAGCAGTACTTC,CASSDTSGRSYEQYF
NA,NA,TRBV19,TRBJ1-4,TGTGCCAGTACCTCATGGGGGGGGGACGAAAAACTGTTTTTT,CASTSWGGDEKLFF
NA,TRBD1,TRBV13,TRBJ2-2,TGTGCCAGCAGCTACCGGGACAGACTAACCGGGGAGCTGTTTTTT,CASSYRDRLTGELFF
NA,TRBD1,TRBV29-1,TRBJ1-1,TGCAGCACTGGACAGGGGGCGACTGAAGCTTTCTTT,CSTGQGATEAFF
NA,NA,TRBV28,TRBJ1-5,TGTGCCAGCAAGGAGGGCGGGAATCAGCCCCAGCATTTT,CASKEGGNQPQHF
NA,TRBD1,TRBV5-1,TRBJ1-1,TGCGCCAGCAGACAGGGGGTCGGCACTGAAGCTTTCTTT,CASRQGVGTEAFF
NA,NA,TRBV4-2,TRBJ2-7,TGTGCCAGCAGCCAAGATGCGGCTAGCTCCTACGAGCAGTACTTC,CASSQDAASSYEQYF
once,TRBD2,TRBV3-1/TRBV3-2,TRBJ2-7,TGTGCCAGCAGCCTATCCGGGACTAGCTACGAGCAGTACTTC,CASSLSGTSYEQYF
NA,NA,TRBV15,TRBJ2-5,TGTGCCACCAGCAGAGGTCCTGAGACCCAGTACTTC,CATSRGPETQYF
NA,NA,TRBV4-1,TRBJ1-1,TGCGCCAGCAGCCAACAGGTAGGGGGTGGTACCACTGAAGCTTTCTTT,CASSQQVGGGTTEAFF
NA,NA,TRBV30,TRBJ1-1,TGTGCCTGGAATGGGGCGCGGAAAGCTTTCTTT,CAWNGARKAFF
NA,TRBD1,TRBV5-4,TRBJ2-7,TGTGCCAGCAGCTTCGGGACAGGGGGCAGCTACGAGCAGTACTTC,CASSFGTGGSYEQYF
NA,NA,TRBV30,TRBJ1-1,TGTGCCTGGAGAGGGACATTAAACACTGAAGCTTTCTTT,CAWRGTLNTEAFF
NA,NA,TRBV2,TRBJ2-1,TGTGCCAGCCTCCTAGAGACCCATAAGTTTGAGCAGTTCTTC,CASLLETHKFEQFF
NA,NA,TRBV6-5,TRBJ1-4,TGTGCCAGCAGTCCCGGGACTCGTGAAAAACTGTTTTTT,CASSPGTREKLFF
NA,NA,TRBV13,TRBJ2-5,TGTGCCAGCAGCCGCGGGGAGACCCAGTACTTC,CASSRGETQYF
once,TRBD2,TRBV6-2/TRBV6-3,TRBJ2-7,TGTGCCAGCAGTTACTCCCTGGGACTAGCGGGAGGTCTCGAGCAGTACTTC,CASSYSLGLAGGLEQYF
NA,NA,TRBV6-2/TRBV6-3,TRBJ2-1,TGTGCCAGCAGTTACTCGTCTGACATGTTCGGATACAATGAGCAGTTCTTC,CASSYSSDMFGYNEQFF
NA,TRBD2,TRBV25-1,TRBJ2-1,TGTGCCAGCAGTGATCCTAGCGGTCCCTACAATGAGCAGTTCTTC,CASSDPSGPYNEQFF
NA,TRBD1,TRBV11-3,TRBJ2-1,TGTGCCAGCAGCCAACCACAGGGGGCGACTTCTTACAATGAGCAGTTCTTC,CASSQPQGATSYNEQFF
once,TRBD2,TRBV29-1,TRBJ2-5,TGCAGCGTTGCGCGGGGGCAAGAGACCCAGTACTTC,CSVARGQETQYF
NA,NA,TRBV2,TRBJ2-7,TGTGCCAGCAGCCTCGGGCCCGCACGGGGGGAGCAGTACTTC,CASSLGPARGEQYF
NA,TRBD2,TRBV29-1,TRBJ2-3,TGCAGCGTTAGCGGGAGCGCAGATACGCAGTATTTT,CSVSGSADTQYF
NA,TRBD1,TRBV19,TRBJ1-1,TGTGCCAGACCACAGGGGAACACCCCCCCCACTGAAGCTTTCTTT,CARPQGNTPPTEAFF
once,NA,TRBV7-3,TRBJ2-6,TGTGCCAGCAGCCCCCCTCAACAGGGAACCCCCTCTGGGGCCAACGTCCTGACTTTC,CASSPPQQGTPSGANVLTF
NA,NA,TRBV2,TRBJ1-5,TGTGCCAGCAGTGGTGGGGGCGATCGGCCCCAGCATTTT,CASSGGGDRPQHF
NA,NA,TRBV5-1,TRBJ1-2,TGCGCCAGCAGCTTGACAGGGTATGGCTACACCTTC,CASSLTGYGYTF
NA,NA,TRBV28,TRBJ1-5,TGTGCCAGCAGGATACAGGATCAGCCCCAGCATTTT,CASRIQDQPQHF
NA,TRBD2,TRBV6-6,TRBJ2-6,TGTGCCAGCTATCCGGGGGGGACCTCTGGGGCCAACGTCCTGACTTTC,CASYPGGTSGANVLTF
NA,TRBD1,TRBV30,TRBJ1-2,TGTGCCTGGGAGGGGACAGGGCATGGCTACACCTTC,CAWEGTGHGYTF
NA,NA,TRBV27,TRBJ1-6,TGTGCCAGCAGTTTTGGGGGGGCCTATAATTCACCCCTCCACTTT,CASSFGGAYNSPLHF
NA,NA,TRBV9,TRBJ2-3,TGTGCCAGCAGCGTAGAGCGATCCACGCAGTATTTT,CASSVERSTQYF
NA,NA,TRBV9,TRBJ2-2,TGTGCCAGCAGCGTAGATGGAGGATACACCGGGGAGCTGTTTTTT,CASSVDGGYTGELFF
NA,TRBD2,TRBV6-5,TRBJ2-5,TGTGCCAGCAGTTACTCGATCCTACTAGCGGGTGAGACCCAGTACTTC,CASSYSILLAGETQYF
NA,TRBD2,TRBV5-1,TRBJ2-1,TGCGCCAGCAGCTTAGCTAGCGGGGGGAGCGATGAGCAGTTCTTC,CASSLASGGSDEQFF
NA,NA,TRBV27,TRBJ2-7,TGTGCCAGCAGTTTATTCCCGAGCTCCTACGAGCAGTACTTC,CASSLFPSSYEQYF